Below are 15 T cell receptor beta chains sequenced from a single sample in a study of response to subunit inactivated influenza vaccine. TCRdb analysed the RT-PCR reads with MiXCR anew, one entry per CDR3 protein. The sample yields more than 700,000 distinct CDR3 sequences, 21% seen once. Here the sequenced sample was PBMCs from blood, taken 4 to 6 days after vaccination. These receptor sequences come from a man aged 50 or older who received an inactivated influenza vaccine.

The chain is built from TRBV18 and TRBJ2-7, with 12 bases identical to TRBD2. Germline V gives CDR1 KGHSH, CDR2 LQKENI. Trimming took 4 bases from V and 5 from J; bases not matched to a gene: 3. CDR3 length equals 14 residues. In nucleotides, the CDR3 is TGTGCCAGCTCACAGAGGACTAGCGGGGACGAGCAGTACTTC. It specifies CASSQRTSGDEQYF. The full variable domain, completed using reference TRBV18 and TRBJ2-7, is NAGVMQNPRHLVRRRGQEARLRCSPMKGHSHVYWYRQLPEEGLKFMVYLQKENIIDESGMPKERFSAEFPKEGPSILRIQQVVRGDSAAYFCASSQRTSGDEQYFGPGTRLTVT.

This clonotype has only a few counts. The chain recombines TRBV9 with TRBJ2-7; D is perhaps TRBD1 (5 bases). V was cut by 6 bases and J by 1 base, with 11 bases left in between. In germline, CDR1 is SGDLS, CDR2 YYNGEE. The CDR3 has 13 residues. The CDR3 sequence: CASTDDRSYEQYF. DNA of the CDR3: TGTGCCAGCACAGACGACAGATCCTACGAGCAGTACTTC.

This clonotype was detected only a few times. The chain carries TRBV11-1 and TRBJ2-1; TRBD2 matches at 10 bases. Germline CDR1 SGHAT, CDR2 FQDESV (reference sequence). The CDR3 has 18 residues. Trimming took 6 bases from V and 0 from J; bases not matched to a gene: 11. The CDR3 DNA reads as TGTGCCAGCAGTTCAACTAGCGGGACGGCGAGCTCCTACAATGAGCAGTTCTTC. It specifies CASSSTSGTASSYNEQFF. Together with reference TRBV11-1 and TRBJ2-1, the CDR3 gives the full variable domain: EAEVAQSPRYKITEKSQAVAFWCDPISGHATLYWYRQILGQGPELLVQFQDESVVDDSQLPKDRFSAERLKGVDSTLKIQPAELGDSAMYLCASSSTSGTASSYNEQFFGPGTRLTVL.

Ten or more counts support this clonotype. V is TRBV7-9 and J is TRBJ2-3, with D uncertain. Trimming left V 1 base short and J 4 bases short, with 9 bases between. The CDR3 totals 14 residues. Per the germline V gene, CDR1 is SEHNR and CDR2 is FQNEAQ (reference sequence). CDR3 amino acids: CASSLVQSADTQYF. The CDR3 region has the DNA TGTGCCAGCAGCTTAGTCCAGTCGGCAGATACGCAGTATTTT.

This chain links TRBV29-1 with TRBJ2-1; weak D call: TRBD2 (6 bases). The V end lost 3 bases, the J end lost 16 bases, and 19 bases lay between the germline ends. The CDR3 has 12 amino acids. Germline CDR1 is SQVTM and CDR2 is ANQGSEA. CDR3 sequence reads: CSVDNDWGVCFF. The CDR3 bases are TGCAGCGTTGATAACGACTGGGGGGTGTGCTTCTTC.

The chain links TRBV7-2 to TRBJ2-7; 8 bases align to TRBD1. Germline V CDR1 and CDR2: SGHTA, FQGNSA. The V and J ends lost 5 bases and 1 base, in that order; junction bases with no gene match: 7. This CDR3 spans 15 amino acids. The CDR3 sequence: CASSERNRGSYEQYF. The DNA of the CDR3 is TGTGCCAGCAGCGAACGCAACAGGGGGTCCTACGAGCAGTACTTC.

The CDR3: CASSEAGTVEETQYF. DNA of the CDR3: TGTGCCAGCAGTGAAGCGGGGACGGTCGAAGAGACCCAGTACTTC. This sequence joins TRBV6-1 and TRBJ2-5, with D perhaps assigned TRBD1 or TRBD2 (5 bases each). CDR1 and CDR2 from the germline V gene are MNHNS and SASEGT. V gave up 0 bases and J gave up 3 bases, with 11 bases separating them. CDR3 size: 15 residues.

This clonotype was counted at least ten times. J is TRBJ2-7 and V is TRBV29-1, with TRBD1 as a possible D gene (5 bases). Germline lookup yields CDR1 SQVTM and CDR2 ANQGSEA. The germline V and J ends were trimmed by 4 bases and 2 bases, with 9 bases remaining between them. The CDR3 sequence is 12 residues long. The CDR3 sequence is CSVATVTYEQYF. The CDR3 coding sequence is TGCAGCGTTGCGACAGTTACCTACGAGCAGTACTTC.

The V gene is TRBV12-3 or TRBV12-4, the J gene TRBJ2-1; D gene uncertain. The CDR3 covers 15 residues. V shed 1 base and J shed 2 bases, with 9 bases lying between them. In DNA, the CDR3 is TGTGCCAGCAGTTTAGAGGGAAGAACCTACAATGAGCAGTTCTTC. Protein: CASSLEGRTYNEQFF.

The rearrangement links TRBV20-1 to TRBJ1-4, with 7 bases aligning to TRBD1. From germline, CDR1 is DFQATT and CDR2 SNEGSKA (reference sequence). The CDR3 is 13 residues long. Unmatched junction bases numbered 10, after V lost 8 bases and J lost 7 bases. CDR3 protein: CSSLRGCGEKLFF. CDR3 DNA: TGCAGTTCCCTCAGGGGGTGTGGTGAAAAACTGTTTTTT.

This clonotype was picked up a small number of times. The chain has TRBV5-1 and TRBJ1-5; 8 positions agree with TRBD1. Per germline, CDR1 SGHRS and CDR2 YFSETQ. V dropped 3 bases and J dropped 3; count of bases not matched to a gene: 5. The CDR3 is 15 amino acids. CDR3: CASSSGTGPNQPQHF. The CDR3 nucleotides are TGCGCCAGCAGCTCCGGGACAGGCCCCAATCAGCCCCAGCATTTT.

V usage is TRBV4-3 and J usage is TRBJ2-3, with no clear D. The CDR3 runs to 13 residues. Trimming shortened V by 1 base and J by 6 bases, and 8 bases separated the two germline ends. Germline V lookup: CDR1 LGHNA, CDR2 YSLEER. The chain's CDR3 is CASSQALWDTQYF. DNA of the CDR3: TGCGCCAGCAGCCAAGCCTTGTGGGATACGCAGTATTTT.

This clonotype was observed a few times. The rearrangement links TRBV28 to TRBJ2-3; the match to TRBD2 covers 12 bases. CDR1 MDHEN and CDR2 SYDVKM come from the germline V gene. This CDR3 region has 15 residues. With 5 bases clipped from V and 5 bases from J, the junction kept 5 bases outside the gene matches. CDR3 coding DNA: TGTGCCAGCAGTAACCTAGCGGGGGGGGAAGATACGCAGTATTTT. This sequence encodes CASSNLAGGEDTQYF. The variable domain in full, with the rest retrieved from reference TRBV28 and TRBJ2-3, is DVKVTQSSRYLVKRTGEKVFLECVQDMDHENMFWYRQDPGLGLRLIYFSYDVKMKEKGDIPEGYSVSREKKERFSLILESASTNQTSMYLCASSNLAGGEDTQYFGPGTRLTVL.

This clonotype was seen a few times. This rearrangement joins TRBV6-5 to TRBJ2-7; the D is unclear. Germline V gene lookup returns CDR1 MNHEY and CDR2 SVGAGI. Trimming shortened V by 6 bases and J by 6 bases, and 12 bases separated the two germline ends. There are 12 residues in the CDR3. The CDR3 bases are TGTGCCAGCAGCCAGAAAGCCGGCGAGCAGTACTTC. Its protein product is CASSQKAGEQYF.

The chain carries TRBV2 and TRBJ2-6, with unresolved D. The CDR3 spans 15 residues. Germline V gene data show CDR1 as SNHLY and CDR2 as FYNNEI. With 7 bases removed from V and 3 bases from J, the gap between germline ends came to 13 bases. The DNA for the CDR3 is TGTGCCAGCAACTTACCCGAAGGTGGGGCCAACGTCCTGACTTTC. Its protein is CASNLPEGGANVLTF.